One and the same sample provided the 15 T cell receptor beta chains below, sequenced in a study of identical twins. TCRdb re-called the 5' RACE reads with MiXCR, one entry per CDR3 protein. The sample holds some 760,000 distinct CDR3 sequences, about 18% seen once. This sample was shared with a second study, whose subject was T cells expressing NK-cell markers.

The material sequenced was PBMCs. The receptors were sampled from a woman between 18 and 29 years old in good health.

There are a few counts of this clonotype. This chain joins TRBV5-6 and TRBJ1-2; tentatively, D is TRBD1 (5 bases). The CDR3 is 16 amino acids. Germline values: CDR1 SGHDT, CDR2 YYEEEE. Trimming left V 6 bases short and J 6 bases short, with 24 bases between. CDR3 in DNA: TGTGCCAGCACCCCGATCCGTCCGGGATCCAGGGATGGCTACACCTTC. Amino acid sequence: CASTPIRPGSRDGYTF.

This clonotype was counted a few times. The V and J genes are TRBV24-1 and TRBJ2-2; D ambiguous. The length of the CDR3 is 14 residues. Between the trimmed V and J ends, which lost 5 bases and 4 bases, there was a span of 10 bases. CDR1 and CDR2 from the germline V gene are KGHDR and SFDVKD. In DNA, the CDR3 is TGTGCCACCAGTGCCCTGGACGGCACCGGGGAGCTGTTTTTT. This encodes CATSALDGTGELFF.

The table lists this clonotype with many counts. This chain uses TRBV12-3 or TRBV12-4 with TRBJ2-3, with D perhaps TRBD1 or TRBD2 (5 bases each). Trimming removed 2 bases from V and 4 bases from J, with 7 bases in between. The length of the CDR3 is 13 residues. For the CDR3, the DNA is TGTGCCAGCAGTTTATTGGGGGCAGATACGCAGTATTTT. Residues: CASSLLGADTQYF.

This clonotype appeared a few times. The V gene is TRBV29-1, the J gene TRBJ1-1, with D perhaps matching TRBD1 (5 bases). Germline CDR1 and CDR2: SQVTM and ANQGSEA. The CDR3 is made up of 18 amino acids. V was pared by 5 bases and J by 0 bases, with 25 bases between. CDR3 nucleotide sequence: TGCAGCGTTATAGAGAAGCTCCAGGGTTTACGGATGAACACTGAAGCTTTCTTT. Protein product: CSVIEKLQGLRMNTEAFF.

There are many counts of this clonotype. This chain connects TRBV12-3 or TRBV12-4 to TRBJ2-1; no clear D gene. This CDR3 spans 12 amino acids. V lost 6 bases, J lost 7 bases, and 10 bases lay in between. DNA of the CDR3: TGTGCCAGCAGCCCTCACTTAAATGAGCAGTTCTTC. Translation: CASSPHLNEQFF.

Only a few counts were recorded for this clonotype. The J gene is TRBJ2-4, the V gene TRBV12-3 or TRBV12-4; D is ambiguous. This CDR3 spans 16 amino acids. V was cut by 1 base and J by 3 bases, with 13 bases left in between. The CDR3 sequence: CASSLGVRAVKNIQYF. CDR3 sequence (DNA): TGTGCCAGCAGTTTAGGAGTTAGGGCTGTCAAAAACATTCAGTACTTC.

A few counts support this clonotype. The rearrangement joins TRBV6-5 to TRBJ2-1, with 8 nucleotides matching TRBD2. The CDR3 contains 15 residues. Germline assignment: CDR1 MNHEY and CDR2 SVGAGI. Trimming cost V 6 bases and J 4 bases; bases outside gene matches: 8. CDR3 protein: CASRYASGPYNEQFF. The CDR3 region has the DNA TGTGCCAGCAGATATGCTAGCGGGCCTTACAATGAGCAGTTCTTC.

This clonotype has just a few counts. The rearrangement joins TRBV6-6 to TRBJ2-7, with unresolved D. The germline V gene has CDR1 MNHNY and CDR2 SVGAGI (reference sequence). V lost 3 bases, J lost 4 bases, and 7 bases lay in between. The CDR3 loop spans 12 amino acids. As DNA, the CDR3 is TGTGCCAGCAGTTATGTACAATACGAGCAGTACTTC. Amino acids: CASSYVQYEQYF.

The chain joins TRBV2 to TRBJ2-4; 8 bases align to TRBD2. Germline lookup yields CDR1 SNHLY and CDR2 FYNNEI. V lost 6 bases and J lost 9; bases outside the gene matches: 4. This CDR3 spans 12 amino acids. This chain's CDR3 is CASRLAVGIQYF. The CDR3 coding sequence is TGTGCCAGCAGACTAGCGGTGGGCATTCAGTACTTC. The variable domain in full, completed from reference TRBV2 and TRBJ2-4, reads EPEVTQTPSHQVTQMGQEVILRCVPISNHLYFYWYRQILGQKVEFLVSFYNNEISEKSEIFDDQFSVERPDGSNFTLKIRSTKLEDSAMYFCASRLAVGIQYFGAGTRLSVL.

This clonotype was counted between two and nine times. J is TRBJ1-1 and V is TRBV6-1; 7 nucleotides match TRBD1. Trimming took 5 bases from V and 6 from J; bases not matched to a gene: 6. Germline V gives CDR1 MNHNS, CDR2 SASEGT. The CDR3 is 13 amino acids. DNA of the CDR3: TGTGCCAGCAGTAAACAGGGGTGGGCTGAAGCTTTCTTT. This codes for CASSKQGWAEAFF.

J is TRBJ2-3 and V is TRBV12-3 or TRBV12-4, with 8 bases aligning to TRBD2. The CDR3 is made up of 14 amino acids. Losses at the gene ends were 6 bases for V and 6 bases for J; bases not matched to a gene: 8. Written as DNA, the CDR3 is TGTGCCAGCAGCCGGACTAGCTCTACGGATACGCAGTATTTT. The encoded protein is CASSRTSSTDTQYF.

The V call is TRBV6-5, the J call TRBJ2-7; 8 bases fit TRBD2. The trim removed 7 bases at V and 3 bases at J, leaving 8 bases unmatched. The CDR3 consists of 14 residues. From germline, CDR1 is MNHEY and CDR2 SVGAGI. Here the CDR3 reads CASISVGTSYEQYF. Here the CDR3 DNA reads TGTGCCAGCATTTCAGTCGGGACTAGCTACGAGCAGTACTTC.

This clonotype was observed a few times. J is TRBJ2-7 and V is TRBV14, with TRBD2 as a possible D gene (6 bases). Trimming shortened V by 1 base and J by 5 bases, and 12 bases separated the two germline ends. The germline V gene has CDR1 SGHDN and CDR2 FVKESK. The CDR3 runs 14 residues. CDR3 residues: CASSQAQGEDEQYF. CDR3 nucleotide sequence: TGTGCCAGCAGCCAAGCGCAAGGGGAGGACGAGCAGTACTTC.

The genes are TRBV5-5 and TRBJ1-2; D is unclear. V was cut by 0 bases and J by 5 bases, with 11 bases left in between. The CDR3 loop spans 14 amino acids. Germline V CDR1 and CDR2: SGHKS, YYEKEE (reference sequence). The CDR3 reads CASSLGGPQYGYTF. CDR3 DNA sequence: TGTGCCAGCAGCTTGGGGGGTCCCCAATATGGCTACACCTTC.

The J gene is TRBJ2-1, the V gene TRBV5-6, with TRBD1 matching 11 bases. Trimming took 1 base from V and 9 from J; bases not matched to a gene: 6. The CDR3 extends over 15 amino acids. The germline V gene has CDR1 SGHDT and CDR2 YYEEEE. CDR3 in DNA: TGTGCCAGCAGCTTGTCCGGGACAGGGGGTGGTGAGCAGTTCTTC. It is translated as CASSLSGTGGGEQFF.